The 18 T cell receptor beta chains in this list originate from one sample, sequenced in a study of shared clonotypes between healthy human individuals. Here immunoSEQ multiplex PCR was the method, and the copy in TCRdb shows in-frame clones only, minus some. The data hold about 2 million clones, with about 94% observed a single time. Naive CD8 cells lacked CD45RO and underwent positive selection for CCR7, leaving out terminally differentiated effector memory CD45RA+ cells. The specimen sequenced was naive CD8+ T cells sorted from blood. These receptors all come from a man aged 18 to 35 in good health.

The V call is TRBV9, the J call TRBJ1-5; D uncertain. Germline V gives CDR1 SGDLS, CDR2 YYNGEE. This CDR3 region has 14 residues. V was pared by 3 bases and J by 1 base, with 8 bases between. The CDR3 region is CASSGDDSNQPQHF. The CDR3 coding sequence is TGTGCCAGCAGCGGAGACGACAGCAATCAGCCCCAGCATTTT.

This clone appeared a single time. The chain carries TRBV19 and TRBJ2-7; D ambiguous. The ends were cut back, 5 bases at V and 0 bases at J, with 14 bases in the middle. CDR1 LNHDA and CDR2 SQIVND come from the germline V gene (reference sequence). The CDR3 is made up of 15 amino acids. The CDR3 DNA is TGTGCCAGTAGTTACGGAGCGATACACTCCTACGAGCAGTACTTC. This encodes CASSYGAIHSYEQYF.

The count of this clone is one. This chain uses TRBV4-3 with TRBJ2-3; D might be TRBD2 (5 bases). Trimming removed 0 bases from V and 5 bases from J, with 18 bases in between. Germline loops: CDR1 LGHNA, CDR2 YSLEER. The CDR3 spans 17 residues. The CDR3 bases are TGCGCCAGCAGCCAAGATCCCCCTGGAGGATTGATAGATACGCAGTATTTT. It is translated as CASSQDPPGGLIDTQYF.

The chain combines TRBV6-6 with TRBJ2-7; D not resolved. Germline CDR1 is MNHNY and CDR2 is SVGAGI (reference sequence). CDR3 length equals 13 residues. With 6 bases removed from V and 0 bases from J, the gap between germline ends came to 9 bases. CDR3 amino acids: CASSPPSSYEQYF. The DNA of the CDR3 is TGTGCCAGCAGCCCCCCCAGCTCCTACGAGCAGTACTTC.

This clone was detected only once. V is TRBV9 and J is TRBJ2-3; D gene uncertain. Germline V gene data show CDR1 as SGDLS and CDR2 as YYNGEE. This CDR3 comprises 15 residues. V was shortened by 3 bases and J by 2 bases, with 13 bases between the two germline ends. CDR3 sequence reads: CASSEEERNTDTQYF. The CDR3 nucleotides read TGTGCCAGCAGCGAGGAAGAGAGGAACACAGATACGCAGTATTTT.

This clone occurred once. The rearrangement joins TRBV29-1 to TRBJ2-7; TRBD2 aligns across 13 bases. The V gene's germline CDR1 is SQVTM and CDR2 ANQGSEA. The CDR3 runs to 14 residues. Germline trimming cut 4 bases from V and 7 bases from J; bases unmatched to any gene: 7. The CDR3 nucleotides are TGCAGCGTTGCCGGACTAGCGGGAGTGGGTGAGCAGTACTTC. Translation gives CSVAGLAGVGEQYF.

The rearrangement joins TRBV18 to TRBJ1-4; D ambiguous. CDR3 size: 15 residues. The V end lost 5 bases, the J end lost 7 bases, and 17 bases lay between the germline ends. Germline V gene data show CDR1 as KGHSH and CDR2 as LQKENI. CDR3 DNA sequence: TGTGCCAGCTCAGCCAGTCGGGGTTTGGGTGAAAAACTGTTTTTT. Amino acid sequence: CASSASRGLGEKLFF.

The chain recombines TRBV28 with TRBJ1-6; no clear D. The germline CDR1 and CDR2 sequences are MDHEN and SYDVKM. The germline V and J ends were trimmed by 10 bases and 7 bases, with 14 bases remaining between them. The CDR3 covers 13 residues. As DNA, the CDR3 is TGTGCCACCCGTGGCCAGGTCAATTCACCCCTCCACTTT. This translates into CATRGQVNSPLHF.

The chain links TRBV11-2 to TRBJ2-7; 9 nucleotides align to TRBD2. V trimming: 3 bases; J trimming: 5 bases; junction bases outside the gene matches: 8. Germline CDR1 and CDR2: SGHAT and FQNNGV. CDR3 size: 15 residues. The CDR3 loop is CASSLSPGLAHEQYF. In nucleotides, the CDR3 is TGTGCCAGCAGCTTGAGTCCGGGACTAGCCCACGAGCAGTACTTC.

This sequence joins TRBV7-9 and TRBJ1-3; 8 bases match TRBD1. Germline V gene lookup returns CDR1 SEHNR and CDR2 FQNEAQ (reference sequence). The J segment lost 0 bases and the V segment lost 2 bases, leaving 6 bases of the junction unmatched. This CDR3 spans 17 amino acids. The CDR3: CASSLKGTGSSGNTIYF. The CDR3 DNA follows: TGTGCCAGCAGCTTAAAGGGGACAGGTTCCTCTGGAAACACCATATATTTT.

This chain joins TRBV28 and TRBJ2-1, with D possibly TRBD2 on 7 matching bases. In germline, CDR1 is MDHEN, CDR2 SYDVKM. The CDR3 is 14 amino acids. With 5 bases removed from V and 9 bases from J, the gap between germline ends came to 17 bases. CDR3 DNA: TGTGCCAGCAGTGAGGGGGAGGGGCTCCCTGAGCAGTTCTTC. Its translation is CASSEGEGLPEQFF.

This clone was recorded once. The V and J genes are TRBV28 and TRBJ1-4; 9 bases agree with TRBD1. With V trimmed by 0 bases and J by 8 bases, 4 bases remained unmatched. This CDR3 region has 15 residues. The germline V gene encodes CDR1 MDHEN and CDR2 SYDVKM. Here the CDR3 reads CASSLWGQGNEKLFF. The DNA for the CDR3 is TGTGCCAGCAGTTTATGGGGACAGGGTAACGAAAAACTGTTTTTT.

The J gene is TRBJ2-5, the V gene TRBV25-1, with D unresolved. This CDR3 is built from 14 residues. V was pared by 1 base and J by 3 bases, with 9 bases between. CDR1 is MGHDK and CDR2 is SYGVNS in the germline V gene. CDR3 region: CASSEWAREETQYF. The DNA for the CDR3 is TGTGCCAGCAGTGAATGGGCCAGAGAAGAGACCCAGTACTTC.

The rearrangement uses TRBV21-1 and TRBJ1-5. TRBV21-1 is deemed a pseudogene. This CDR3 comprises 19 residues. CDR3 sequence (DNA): TGTGCCAGCAGCAAAGGGGAAGTTTCTTATTTTGATAGCAATCAGCCCCAGCATTTT. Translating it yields CASSKGEVSYFDSNQPQHF.

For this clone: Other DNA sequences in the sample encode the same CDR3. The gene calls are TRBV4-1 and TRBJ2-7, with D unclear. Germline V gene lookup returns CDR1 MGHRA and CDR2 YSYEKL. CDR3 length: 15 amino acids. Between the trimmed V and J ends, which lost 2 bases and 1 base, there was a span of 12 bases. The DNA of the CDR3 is TGCGCCAGCAGCCAACTGGCTGGAACATCCTACGAGCAGTACTTC. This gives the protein CASSQLAGTSYEQYF.

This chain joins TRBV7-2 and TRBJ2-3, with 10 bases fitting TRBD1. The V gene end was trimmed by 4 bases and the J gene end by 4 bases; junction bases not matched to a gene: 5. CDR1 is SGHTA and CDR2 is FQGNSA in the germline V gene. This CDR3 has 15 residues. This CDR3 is CASSWGQGWSDTQYF. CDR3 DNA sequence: TGTGCCAGCAGCTGGGGACAGGGGTGGTCAGATACGCAGTATTTT.

The CDR3 protein is CASSLGRNTEAFF. The DNA for the CDR3 is TGTGCCAGCAGCTTAGGCCGGAACACTGAAGCTTTCTTT. The V and J genes are TRBV7-3 and TRBJ1-1; D is ambiguous. The CDR3 extends over 13 amino acids. CDR1 and CDR2 (germline): SGHTA, FQGTGA. The V end was cut by 2 bases, the J end by 1 base, with 5 bases between.

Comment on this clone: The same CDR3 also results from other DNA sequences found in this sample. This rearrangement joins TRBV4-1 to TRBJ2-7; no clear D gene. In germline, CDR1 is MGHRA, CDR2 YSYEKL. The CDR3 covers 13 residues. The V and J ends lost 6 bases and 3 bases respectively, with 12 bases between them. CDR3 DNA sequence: TGCGCCAGCAGTCCCCGTGACGGCTACGAGCAGTACTTC. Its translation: CASSPRDGYEQYF.